This entry is about one TCR beta chain. Its matching antigen is unknown. The time point: newly diagnosed GD, antithyroid drugs for less than 3 months. The TCR library was made from RNA that had been extracted from PBMCs in TRIzol. Arm-PCR with iRepertoire HTBI primers amplified the CDR3 regions for these TCR beta libraries. Via MiXCR, TCRdb re-called the multiplex PCR reads, giving one row per CDR3 protein. This sample has around 500,000 distinct CDR3 sequences; 13% occur once, and the top ten carry 10%. The CDR3 has 15 amino acids. V was trimmed by 1 base and J by 4 bases, leaving 14 bases between them. Germline lookup yields CDR1 SGHNT and CDR2 YYREEE (reference sequence). This sample was included in a study of regulatory T cells in long-lasting Graves disease. General study findings and limits: Persistent patients had a count of shared public clonotypes (around 2,700) that exceeded that of new patients (around 1,000). Patients with persistent disease showed a bias toward TRBV28, TRBJ1-2 and TRBJ2-5.

The same sample was also studied in work on T cells in Graves' hyperthyroidism and ophthalmopathy. That work states: Not enrolled were patients with uncontrolled infection, other autoimmune disease, pregnancy or lactation.

The sample here was peripheral blood mononuclear cells (PBMCs), taken at new diagnosis, from a patient treated with antithyroid drugs. The chain carries TRBV5-4 and TRBJ1-2; D not certain. The origin of this receptor is a man aged 25-45 years with Graves disease. CDR3 sequence reads: CASSLLRARGYGYTF. For the CDR3, the DNA is TGTGCCAGCAGCTTGCTCCGGGCTAGAGGCTATGGCTACACCTTC.